This T cell receptor (beta chain) is drawn from a study of blood T cells in healthy people across ages. This clonotype was seen at least ten times. Its specificity is not known. Broader study findings: Estimates of total diversity, which came from one million sequenced T cells, were considered to be underestimates. In these data, TCR beta diversity tracked strongly with naive T cell percentage. Naive CD4+ cell counts and diversity both ran higher in long-lived than in aged donors.

The CDR3 contains 12 residues. V lost 2 bases and J lost 9, with 5 bases in between. From germline, CDR1 is SGHTA and CDR2 FQGNSA. For the second PCR, which ran for roughly 7 to 11 cycles, a sample-barcoded 5' primer and a J-beta primer mix were used. TCRdb re-called the 5' RACE reads with MiXCR, one entry per CDR3 protein. Of 800,000 to 950,000 distinct CDR3 sequences listed, around 49% are singletons. What was sequenced was blood. The sequence was obtained from a man aged 25 to 40 in good health. V usage is TRBV7-2 and J usage is TRBJ1-6; D remains unclear. CDR3 in amino acids: CASSLLGSPLHF. DNA for the CDR3: TGTGCCAGCAGCTTATTGGGTTCACCCCTCCACTTT.